One sample yielded the 27 T cell receptor beta chains listed below, sequenced in a study of blood T cells in healthy people across ages. Together with a sample-barcoded 5' primer, a J-beta primer mix was included in a second PCR lasting about 7 to 12 cycles. A single record per CDR3 protein comes from TCRdb applying MiXCR to the 5' RACE reads. Among hundreds of thousands of distinct CDR3 sequences listed, around 52% were seen once. Source material: blood. Receptor source: a woman aged 80 or older in good health.

To note about this clonotype: A read error may explain this, as a much larger clone is one base away. The chain recombines TRBV7-9 with TRBJ2-5, with D maybe TRBD2 (5 bases). Germline loops: CDR1 SEHNR, CDR2 FQNEAQ (reference sequence). The CDR3 consists of 14 residues. The V and J ends lost 4 bases and 3 bases respectively, with 12 bases between them. For the CDR3, the DNA is TGTGCCAGCAGCTGCCGGGCCGGGAAAGAGACCCAGTACTTC. It is translated as CASSCRAGKETQYF.

Details on this clonotype: This sequence may be a read error, since a much larger clone differs from it by one base. This chain links TRBV7-3 with TRBJ2-7, with a weak D call TRBD2 (6 bases). CDR3 length: 14 amino acids. V gave up 8 bases and J gave up 2 bases, with 16 bases separating them. Germline V gene lookup returns CDR1 SGHTA and CDR2 FQGTGA. CDR3 region: CASSVSGSTYEQYF. CDR3 nucleotide sequence: TGTGCCAGCTCGGTGAGCGGGTCAACCTACGAGCAGTACTTC.

A single count supports this clonotype. The rearrangement uses TRBV2 and TRBJ2-3; a possible D gene is TRBD1 (5 bases). CDR1 is SNHLY, CDR2 FYNNEI, per germline. The CDR3 is 13 amino acids. V gave up 6 bases and J gave up 2 bases, with 9 bases separating them. The CDR3 coding sequence is TGTGCCAGCAGCACGGACACCACAGATACGCAGTATTTT. Translating it yields CASSTDTTDTQYF.

The genes are TRBV7-9 and TRBJ1-1; a possible D gene is TRBD1 (6 bases). V lost 5 bases and J 3 bases, leaving 16 bases between the germline ends. Germline V lookup: CDR1 SEHNR, CDR2 FQNEAQ (reference sequence). The CDR3 runs to 15 residues. CDR3 region: CASSTTRGLDTEAFF. The CDR3 nucleotides are TGTGCCAGCAGCACGACGAGGGGGTTGGACACTGAAGCTTTCTTT.

The CDR3 region has the DNA TGCAGCGTTGAAGAGGCAGGGTTCTATGGCTACACCTTC. Its protein is CSVEEAGFYGYTF. This chain links TRBV29-1 with TRBJ1-2, with D perhaps TRBD1 (5 bases). CDR1 is SQVTM, CDR2 ANQGSEA, per germline. Trimming removed 0 bases at V and 4 bases at J, with 9 bases between. This CDR3 has 13 amino acids.

This clonotype has ten or more counts. This chain connects TRBV29-1 to TRBJ2-1; D could derive from TRBD1 or TRBD2 (5 bases each). Germline V gene sequence: CDR1 SQVTM, CDR2 ANQGSEA. V dropped 7 bases and J dropped 1 base, with 20 bases sitting between them. This CDR3 is 16 amino acids long. The CDR3 DNA follows: TGCAGCGCCTCGCGCCCCCAGAGGGGTTCCTACAATGAGCAGTTCTTC. Translation: CSASRPQRGSYNEQFF.

Turning to this clonotype: This may be a read error: a much more frequent sequence differs by one nucleotide. The CDR3 loop is CASSSLAGGPLDEQYF. CDR3 nucleotides: TGCGCCAGCAGCTCCCTAGCGGGGGGCCCGCTTGATGAGCAGTACTTC. The chain couples TRBV5-1 to TRBJ2-5; 11 bases are shared with TRBD2. V was clipped by 3 bases and J by 11 bases; unmatched bases: 15. CDR3 size: 16 residues. Looked up from germline, CDR1 is SGHRS and CDR2 is YFSETQ. The complete variable domain, with remaining parts taken from reference TRBV5-1 and TRBJ2-5, reads KAGVTQTPRYLIKTRGQQVTLSCSPISGHRSVSWYQQTPGQGLQFLFEYFSETQRNKGNFPGRFSGRQFSNSRSEMNVSTLELGDSALYLCASSSLAGGPLDEQYFGPGTRLLVL.

V is TRBV6-2 or TRBV6-3 and J is TRBJ2-1, with a weak D call TRBD1 (5 bases). This CDR3 contains 13 residues. Germline CDR1 MNHEY, CDR2 SVGEGT. V lost 7 bases and J 4 bases, leaving 11 bases between the germline ends. The CDR3 protein is CASTTDSYNEQFF. The CDR3 nucleotides read TGTGCCAGCACCACCGACAGTTACAATGAGCAGTTCTTC.

This clonotype was recorded a few times. This chain uses TRBV6-6 with TRBJ1-3, with D unclear. The V gene lost 10 bases and the J gene lost 4 bases, with 11 bases spanning the gap. CDR3 length: 12 amino acids. CDR1 is MNHNY, CDR2 SVGAGI, per germline (reference sequence). CDR3 DNA: TGTGCCACCCGTCCCGCGGGAAACACCATATATTTT. It translates to CATRPAGNTIYF.

This clonotype showed up many times. This chain connects TRBV12-3 or TRBV12-4 to TRBJ2-1; D is possibly TRBD2 (6 bases). The ends were cut back, 3 bases at V and 14 bases at J, with 20 bases in the middle. The CDR3 spans 14 residues. In DNA form, the CDR3 reads TGTGCCAGCAGTTTTTCCCCGGGAGTAGGATCTGAGTTCTTC. This encodes CASSFSPGVGSEFF.

This rearrangement joins TRBV29-1 to TRBJ1-1; D might be TRBD1 (5 bases). Germline V CDR1 and CDR2: SQVTM, ANQGSEA. The CDR3 has 14 residues. Trimming shortened V by 4 bases and J by 7 bases, and 19 bases separated the two germline ends. CDR3 amino acids: CSVVIPGVRGEAFF. CDR3 DNA sequence: TGCAGCGTTGTAATTCCGGGGGTTAGGGGTGAAGCTTTCTTT. Full variable domain (missing parts from reference TRBV29-1 and TRBJ1-1): SAVISQKPSRDICQRGTSLTIQCQVDSQVTMMFWYRQQPGQSLTLIATANQGSEATYESGFVIDKFPISRPNLTFSTLTVSNMSPEDSSIYLCSVVIPGVRGEAFFGQGTRLTVV.

This clonotype occurred a few times. This chain uses TRBV7-3 with TRBJ1-5, with D possibly TRBD1 on 6 matching bases. Trimming removed 3 bases at V and 5 bases at J, with 17 bases between. This CDR3 region has 16 residues. Germline V gene lookup returns CDR1 SGHTA and CDR2 FQGTGA. The CDR3, as DNA: TGTGCCAGCAGCTTTGGGGGCGGGGGCTTGGATCAGCCCCAGCATTTT. This encodes CASSFGGGGLDQPQHF. Supplemented by reference TRBV7-3 and TRBJ1-5, the full variable domain reads GAGVSQTPSNKVTEKGKYVELRCDPISGHTALYWYRQSLGQGPEFLIYFQGTGAADDSGLPNDRFFAVRPEGSVSTLKIQRTERGDSAVYLCASSFGGGGLDQPQHFGDGTRLSIL.

This rearrangement joins TRBV7-6 to TRBJ2-3, with TRBD2 identical over 8 bases. Germline loops: CDR1 SGHVS, CDR2 FNYEAQ. There are 17 residues in the CDR3. V dropped 5 bases and J dropped 3; count of bases not matched to a gene: 13. The CDR3 sequence is CASSPQLGGRLTDTQYF. The CDR3, as DNA: TGTGCCAGCAGCCCACAGCTCGGCGGGAGGTTGACAGATACGCAGTATTTT.

The chain couples TRBV20-1 to TRBJ1-6; D unresolved. Germline lookup yields CDR1 DFQATT and CDR2 SNEGSKA (reference sequence). The CDR3 loop spans 15 amino acids. The CDR3 sequence: CSAGDSRRSNSPLHF. Here the CDR3 DNA reads TGCAGCGCCGGGGATTCCAGGAGGAGCAATTCACCCCTCCACTTT.

The V call is TRBV21-1, the J call TRBJ1-5. TRBV21-1 is a pseudogene segment. This CDR3 is 16 amino acids long. The CDR3 region has the DNA TGTGCCAGCAGCGCCTCCGGTGGGGGGAGGTATCAGCCCCAGCATTTT. Its protein product is CASSASGGGRYQPQHF.

There are many counts of this clonotype. The V and J genes are TRBV10-3 and TRBJ1-5, with a possible D match to TRBD1 (6 bases). V gave up 5 bases and J gave up 1 base, with 6 bases separating them. The CDR3 has 13 residues. Germline lookup yields CDR1 ENHRY and CDR2 SYGVKD. DNA of the CDR3: TGTGCCATCAGTACAGGGAGCAATCAGCCCCAGCATTTT. Protein sequence: CAISTGSNQPQHF.

This chain uses TRBV7-9 with TRBJ2-1; TRBD2 is a possible D gene (6 bases). CDR3 length equals 14 residues. Germline assignment: CDR1 SEHNR and CDR2 FQNEAQ (reference sequence). Trimming left V 5 bases short and J 6 bases short, with 14 bases between. In DNA, the CDR3 is TGTGCCAGCAGCGTCCCCCGGGGGACCAATGAGCAGTTCTTC. Protein sequence: CASSVPRGTNEQFF.

This clonotype was found many times. In DNA, the CDR3 is TGCAGTGCCCCCAGGGGGAGCGGGGGCTACACCTTC. It translates to CSAPRGSGGYTF. The rearrangement links TRBV20-1 to TRBJ1-2; 7 bases are shared with TRBD1. J gave up 8 bases and V 6 bases, and 9 bases lay outside the gene matches. Germline V gives CDR1 DFQATT, CDR2 SNEGSKA (reference sequence). The CDR3 length is 12 residues.

The V and J genes are TRBV5-1 and TRBJ1-4, with D possibly being TRBD1 (6 bases). The CDR3 spans 13 residues. Per germline, CDR1 SGHRS and CDR2 YFSETQ. The ends were cut back, 6 bases at V and 3 bases at J, with 9 bases in the middle. DNA for the CDR3: TGCGCCAGCACACAGGGCCCTAATGAAAAACTGTTTTTT. Its translation is CASTQGPNEKLFF.

This clonotype was seen many times. The genes are TRBV6-1 and TRBJ2-1, with TRBD1 as a possible D gene (6 bases). CDR3 size: 17 residues. V shed 5 bases and J shed 8 bases, with 25 bases lying between them. Germline-derived CDR1 and CDR2 are MNHNS and SASEGT. The CDR3 DNA reads as TGTGCCAGCAGTCAACAGGGACCAAGAGTCGGGTCACATGAGCAGTTCTTC. Encoded protein: CASSQQGPRVGSHEQFF.

This chain links TRBV4-1 with TRBJ2-4, with D perhaps matching TRBD2 (6 bases). V lost 3 bases and J 4 bases, leaving 10 bases between the germline ends. Germline V gene sequence: CDR1 MGHRA, CDR2 YSYEKL. The CDR3 is 14 amino acids. This CDR3 reads CASSHSGTKNIQYF. CDR3 nucleotide sequence: TGCGCCAGCAGCCATTCCGGGACTAAAAACATTCAGTACTTC.

This clonotype was recorded many times. This chain connects TRBV12-3 or TRBV12-4 to TRBJ1-2, with TRBD1 as a possible D gene (5 bases). CDR3 length equals 17 residues. V lost 2 bases to trimming and J lost 3 bases, with 19 bases between them. As DNA, the CDR3 is TGTGCCAGCAGTTTATTGGGGCCCGGCGACAGATACTATGGCTACACCTTC. It encodes CASSLLGPGDRYYGYTF.

This clonotype was recorded a few times. The chain combines TRBV7-3 with TRBJ2-1, with 8 bases lining up with TRBD2. V gave up 5 bases and J gave up 1 base; unmatched junction bases: 4. Germline CDR1 SGHTA, CDR2 FQGTGA. The CDR3 is 15 residues long. The CDR3 is CASSPGGESYNEQFF. CDR3 nucleotides: TGTGCCAGCAGCCCCGGGGGGGAATCCTACAATGAGCAGTTCTTC.

There are a few counts of this clonotype. The gene calls are TRBV15 and TRBJ2-2; D is unresolved. CDR1 is LNHNV, CDR2 YYDKDF, per germline (reference sequence). Trimming shortened V by 0 bases and J by 5 bases, and 7 bases separated the two germline ends. The CDR3 consists of 14 residues. The CDR3 DNA reads TGTGCCACCAGCAGAGATCGAGCGACCGGGGAGCTGTTTTTT. Encoded protein: CATSRDRATGELFF.

The gene calls are TRBV3-1 and TRBJ2-5; D is perhaps TRBD2 (6 bases). The CDR3 covers 16 residues. The V and J ends lost 0 bases and 7 bases respectively, with 18 bases between them. The germline gives CDR1 LGHDT, CDR2 YNNKEL (reference sequence). The CDR3, as DNA: TGTGCCAGCAGCCAAGATCTGGGGACTCTACCCGGGACCCAGTACTTC. Translated, it gives CASSQDLGTLPGTQYF.

The V and J genes are TRBV5-1 and TRBJ2-7; TRBD2 agrees at 7 bases. Trimming at V came to 3 bases and at J to 5 bases, leaving 17 bases not matched to a gene. Germline V CDR1 and CDR2: SGHRS, YFSETQ. The CDR3 has 17 residues. CDR3 coding DNA: TGCGCCAGCAGCTCCCTTAGGAGCGGGGAAGCCTTTAACGAGCAGTACTTC. Protein: CASSSLRSGEAFNEQYF.

As regards this clonotype: This may come from a read error, since a much larger clone is one base off. This chain connects TRBV5-1 to TRBJ2-5; possible D gene TRBD2, 6 bases. The CDR3 loop spans 13 amino acids. Germline V gene data show CDR1 as SGHRS and CDR2 as YFSETQ. V was trimmed by 3 bases and J by 2 bases, leaving 8 bases between them. This chain's CDR3 is CASSWGVQETQYF. The CDR3 coding sequence is TGCGCCAGCAGCTGGGGGGTTCAAGAGACCCAGTACTTC.